Below, 21 T cell receptor beta chains from the same sample are listed, as sequenced in a study of T cells in Graves' hyperthyroidism and ophthalmopathy. It was RNA transcripts that yielded the amplified TCR beta CDR3 regions. When the TCR CDR3 underwent first-round RT-PCR, the HTBI primer set was used. TCRdb recomputed calls from the multiplex PCR reads with MiXCR, one row per CDR3 protein. The table has about 560,000 distinct CDR3 sequences, under 60% seen once. Source material: peripheral blood or thyroid tissue (not recorded which). These receptors originate from a woman aged 18-35 years with Graves' hyperthyroidism.

Remarks on this clonotype: A junction end diverges from the germline sequence, so it may reflect a read error. The chain links TRBV7-9 to TRBJ1-2; no reliable D call. CDR1 and CDR2 from the germline V gene are SEHNR and FQNEAQ (reference sequence). The CDR3 contains 14 residues. Written as DNA, the CDR3 is TGTGCCAGCAGCCCAGTGGCGTTGGGCTATGACTACACCTTC. Its protein product is CASSPVALGYDYTF. The full variable domain, in which reference TRBV7-9 and TRBJ1-2 provide the parts outside the CDR3, is DTGVSQNPRHKITKRGQNVTFRCDPISEHNRLYWYRQTLGQGPEFLTYFQNEAQLEKSRLLSDRFSAERPKGSFSTLEIQRTEQGDSAMYLCASSPVALGYDYTFGSGTRLTVV.

Many counts were recorded for this clonotype. J is TRBJ1-5 and V is TRBV19; no clear D gene. Per the germline V gene, CDR1 is LNHDA and CDR2 is SQIVND (reference sequence). With 2 bases removed from V and 1 base from J, the gap between germline ends came to 9 bases. The CDR3 consists of 15 residues. In DNA form, the CDR3 reads TGTGCCAGTAGTATACGGGGTCGGAGCAATCAGCCCCAGCATTTT. It translates to CASSIRGRSNQPQHF. The full variable domain, completed using reference TRBV19 and TRBJ1-5, is DGGITQSPKYLFRKEGQNVTLSCEQNLNHDAMYWYRQDPGQGLRLIYYSQIVNDFQKGDIAEGYSVSREKKESFPLTVTSAQKNPTAFYLCASSIRGRSNQPQHFGDGTRLSIL.

This clonotype was seen a few times. V gene TRBV14 combines with J gene TRBJ1-2; D ambiguous. Trimming removed 0 bases at V and 8 bases at J, with 10 bases between. This CDR3 contains 13 residues. Germline lookup yields CDR1 SGHDN and CDR2 FVKESK. The chain's CDR3 is CASSQDGYLGYTF. The CDR3 coding sequence is TGTGCCAGCAGCCAAGACGGCTACTTGGGCTACACCTTC.

A remark on this clonotype: A junction end diverges from the germline sequence, so it may reflect a read error. The chain employs TRBV7-9 and TRBJ1-6; tentatively, D is TRBD1 (5 bases). The CDR3 extends over 14 amino acids. Per germline, CDR1 SEHNR and CDR2 FQNEAQ (reference sequence). CDR3 coding DNA: TGCGCCAGCAGAGAGACAGCCGGGGACTCACCCCTCCACTTT. Translated: CASRETAGDSPLHF.

This clonotype has only one observation. The chain carries TRBV7-8 and TRBJ1-1; 8 bases align to TRBD1. With V trimmed by 9 bases and J by 4 bases, 13 bases remained unmatched. This CDR3 comprises 15 residues. Germline values: CDR1 SGHVS, CDR2 FQNEAQ. CDR3 coding DNA: TGTGCCAGTCTACCTCCGGGACAGGCGGTCACTGAAGCTTTCTTT. It specifies CASLPPGQAVTEAFF.

This clonotype has just a few counts. The chain joins TRBV12-3 or TRBV12-4 to TRBJ1-5; weak D call: TRBD1 (5 bases). V shed 3 bases and J shed 3 bases, with 9 bases lying between them. The CDR3 runs 14 residues. The CDR3 loop reads CASSFVGVNQPQHF. CDR3 DNA sequence: TGTGCCAGCAGTTTCGTAGGGGTCAATCAGCCCCAGCATTTT.

Written as DNA, the CDR3 is TGTGCCAGCAGCTCCGGGACAGGGGCCTTCGCGGATGGAAACACCATATATTTT. It encodes CASSSGTGAFADGNTIYF. V gene TRBV7-9 combines with J gene TRBJ1-3, with 10 bases that match TRBD1. The germline V gene has CDR1 SEHNR and CDR2 FQNEAQ (reference sequence). The J segment lost 3 bases and the V segment lost 4 bases, leaving 12 bases of the junction unmatched. The CDR3 runs to 18 residues. Looking up the rest from reference TRBV7-9 and TRBJ1-3 gives the full variable domain: DTGVSQNPRHKITKRGQNVTFRCDPISEHNRLYWYRQTLGQGPEFLTYFQNEAQLEKSRLLSDRFSAERPKGSFSTLEIQRTEQGDSAMYLCASSSGTGAFADGNTIYFGEGSWLTVV.

The V call is TRBV2, the J call TRBJ2-5; maybe TRBD2 (5 bases). The end of the DNA fits TRBJ2-7 better, so the J call may be wrong. Germline CDR1 is SNHLY and CDR2 is FYNNEI. The CDR3 sequence is 14 residues long. The CDR3 protein is CASSEGETTYEQYF. The CDR3 DNA is TGTGCCAGCAGTGAGGGAGAAACCACCTACGAGCAGTACTTC.

The chain recombines TRBV29-1 with TRBJ2-5, with D perhaps TRBD2 (6 bases). The CDR3 consists of 10 residues. V was pared by 6 bases and J by 8 bases, with 10 bases between. CDR1 and CDR2 from the germline V gene are SQVTM and ANQGSEA. The CDR3 here is CSVGGGTQYF. The CDR3 DNA is TGCAGCGTGGGGGGAGGAACCCAGTACTTC.

This clonotype has only a few counts. The J gene is TRBJ2-2, the V gene TRBV7-3, with 7 bases lining up with TRBD2. V was clipped by 6 bases and J by 6 bases; unmatched bases: 7. The CDR3 is made up of 14 amino acids. Germline V gene sequence: CDR1 SGHTA, CDR2 FQGTGA. Written as DNA, the CDR3 is TGTGCCAGCAGTTGGGACCGGGGGGCCGGGGAGCTGTTTTTT. Amino acid sequence: CASSWDRGAGELFF.

This chain links TRBV3-1 with TRBJ1-3; D gene uncertain. CDR1 and CDR2 from the germline V gene are LGHDT and YNNKEL (reference sequence). The CDR3 runs 12 residues. The V end lost 8 bases, the J end lost 3 bases, and 8 bases lay between the germline ends. The CDR3 DNA sequence: TGTGCCAGCCTAGGCCGTGGAAACACCATATATTTT. Protein sequence: CASLGRGNTIYF.

There are many counts of this clonotype. The junction shows a germline mismatch at one end, possibly a read error. The V gene is TRBV10-3, the J gene TRBJ1-2; D remains ambiguous. Per the germline V gene, CDR1 is ENHRY and CDR2 is SYGVKD. The CDR3 spans 13 residues. As DNA, the CDR3 is TGTGCCATCTGTGATCGGGGAGAGGAGGGCTACACCTTC. This sequence encodes CAICDRGEEGYTF.

This sequence joins TRBV10-3 and TRBJ1-5, with 10 bases identical to TRBD1. From germline, CDR1 is ENHRY and CDR2 SYGVKD. After removal of 10 bases from V and 6 bases from J, the junction contained 12 bases not matched to a gene. There are 15 residues in the CDR3. CDR3 DNA sequence: TGTGCCAGCAAAGACCGGGACAGGGGTAGTCAGCCCCAGCATTTT. Its translation: CASKDRDRGSQPQHF.

Here the CDR3 reads CASSGTGLGYTF. In DNA form, the CDR3 reads TGTGCCAGCAGCGGGACAGGGTTGGGGTACACCTTC. The V gene is TRBV7-2, the J gene TRBJ1-2, with TRBD1 matching 9 bases. The germline gives CDR1 SGHTA, CDR2 FQGNSA. The CDR3 loop spans 12 amino acids. V trimming: 5 bases; J trimming: 11 bases; junction bases outside the gene matches: 6. The full variable domain, in which reference TRBV7-2 and TRBJ1-2 provide the parts outside the CDR3, is GAGVSQSPSNKVTEKGKDVELRCDPISGHTALYWYRQSLGQGLEFLIYFQGNSAPDKSGLPSDRFSAERTGGSVSTLTIQRTQQEDSAVYLCASSGTGLGYTFGSGTRLTVV.

The CDR3 loop is CATSSETGDHGYTF. The CDR3 region has the DNA TGTGCCACCAGCAGTGAAACGGGGGATCATGGCTACACCTTC. The rearrangement uses TRBV15 and TRBJ1-2, with D tentatively TRBD1 (5 bases). From germline, CDR1 is LNHNV and CDR2 YYDKDF (reference sequence). The CDR3 extends over 14 amino acids. V was pared by 3 bases and J by 6 bases, with 14 bases between.

This clonotype was observed a handful of times. This chain joins TRBV7-9 and TRBJ1-3, with D maybe TRBD1 (5 bases). There are 15 residues in the CDR3. Germline-derived CDR1 and CDR2 are SEHNR and FQNEAQ (reference sequence). Between the trimmed V and J ends, which lost 1 base and 0 bases, there was a span of 7 bases. The DNA for the CDR3 is TGTGCCAGCAGCTTAGGGGGCTTCTCTGGAAACACCATATATTTT. Translated, it gives CASSLGGFSGNTIYF. Looking up the rest from reference TRBV7-9 and TRBJ1-3 gives the full variable domain: DTGVSQNPRHKITKRGQNVTFRCDPISEHNRLYWYRQTLGQGPEFLTYFQNEAQLEKSRLLSDRFSAERPKGSFSTLEIQRTEQGDSAMYLCASSLGGFSGNTIYFGEGSWLTVV.

The J gene is TRBJ1-1, the V gene TRBV19; D gene uncertain. V was shortened by 5 bases and J by 8 bases, with 21 bases between the two germline ends. CDR3 length equals 15 residues. Germline loops: CDR1 LNHDA, CDR2 SQIVND (reference sequence). The CDR3 sequence: CASSGRELPSAEAFF. The CDR3 region has the DNA TGTGCCAGTAGTGGGAGGGAACTTCCCTCCGCAGAAGCTTTCTTT.

The sample holds a few counts of this clonotype. CDR3 coding DNA: TGTGCCAGCAGCCAAGAGGCTTATTCTACCTACGAGCAGTACTTC. It specifies CASSQEAYSTYEQYF. The genes are TRBV3-1 and TRBJ2-7; D uncertain. Germline V gene sequence: CDR1 LGHDT, CDR2 YNNKEL (reference sequence). Trimming cost V 0 bases and J 2 bases, with 11 bases left between them. This CDR3 contains 15 residues.

A remark on this clonotype: One end of the junction is discordant with germline, which a read error may explain. V usage is TRBV24-1 and J usage is TRBJ2-5, with 8 bases identical to TRBD2. CDR3 length: 15 residues. Germline CDR1 reads KGHDR; CDR2 reads SFDVKD. The CDR3 region has the DNA TGTGCCAGCAGTCCCTTAGCGGGAACGGTGGGGACCCAGTACTTC. Its translation is CASSPLAGTVGTQYF.

This chain uses TRBV29-1 with TRBJ2-7; weak D call: TRBD1 (5 bases). The CDR3 sequence is 13 residues long. With 6 bases removed from V and 4 bases from J, the gap between germline ends came to 16 bases. Germline V gene data show CDR1 as SQVTM and CDR2 as ANQGSEA. The CDR3 nucleotides are TGCAGCGTGTTTGGGGCACATTTTTACGAGCAGTACTTC. Amino acid sequence: CSVFGAHFYEQYF.

This clonotype was found many times. The chain uses TRBV25-1 and TRBJ1-2, with D unresolved. Germline-derived CDR1 and CDR2 are MGHDK and SYGVNS. V was cut by 1 base and J by 8 bases, with 8 bases left in between. This CDR3 region has 12 residues. The CDR3 nucleotides read TGTGCCAGCAGTGAATCCATAGTCGGCTACACCTTC. This gives the protein CASSESIVGYTF.